The sequence of this T cell receptor beta chain was determined in a study of OX40 agonist ivuxolimab in advanced cancers. Study context: Enrollees could have had prior anti-PD-1, anti-PD-L1 or anti-CTLA-4 therapy, which about 42% had received. The study's findings and limits: With doses of 0.1-3.0 mg/kg, partial responders showed among the lowest clonal expansion.

With regard to this clone: No antigen is known for it.

The length of the CDR3 is 15 residues. Germline V gene sequence: CDR1 SGHTA, CDR2 FQGNSA. Trimming took off 6 bases at V and 0 bases at J, with 14 bases between the two ends. Sequenced by immunoSEQ multiplex PCR; TCRdb stores in-frame clones only, minus some. Of around 79,000 clones listed, about 88% are singletons. V usage is TRBV7-2 and J usage is TRBJ2-5; D may be TRBD2 (6 bases). The sample in question was CD4+ or CD8+ T cells sorted from blood, obtained in a trial of the OX40 agonist ivuxolimab. The clonotype was recovered from an adult with an advanced solid tumor such as melanoma, head and neck, liver or kidney cancer. CDR3 sequence reads: CASSPGEVYQETQYF. The CDR3 nucleotides are TGTGCCAGCAGTCCGGGGGAGGTTTACCAAGAGACCCAGTACTTC.